The next 11 T cell receptor beta chains were all read from a single sample in a study of blood T cell repertoires in COVID-19. Clones were sequenced by immunoSEQ multiplex PCR, and TCRdb holds only the in-frame ones, with some missing. The sample includes 450,000 to 500,000 clones, 80% to 90% of them seen just once. Sequencing used peripheral blood. These receptors all stem from a human donor in a cohort sampled during active COVID-19.

V is TRBV9 and J is TRBJ2-2; the match to TRBD2 covers 12 bases. V was pared by 5 bases and J by 3 bases, with 2 bases of the junction left unmatched. The germline CDR1 and CDR2 sequences are SGDLS and YYNGEE. The CDR3 runs to 15 residues. The CDR3: CASSRLAGDTGELFF. In DNA, the CDR3 is TGTGCCAGCAGTAGACTAGCGGGAGACACCGGGGAGCTGTTTTTT.

The chain couples TRBV10-3 to TRBJ2-6; weak D call: TRBD1 (5 bases). CDR1 and CDR2 (germline): ENHRY, SYGVKD. The germline V and J ends were trimmed by 4 bases and 0 bases, with 7 bases remaining between them. The CDR3 is made up of 15 amino acids. CDR3 residues: CAISGQISGANVLTF. The CDR3 DNA reads as TGTGCCATCAGTGGACAGATCTCTGGGGCCAACGTCCTGACTTTC.

This clone has only a few counts. The chain employs TRBV11-3 and TRBJ1-1; no definite D call. The CDR3 runs 13 residues. Trimming removed 0 bases at V and 0 bases at J, with 2 bases between. In germline, CDR1 is SGHNT, CDR2 YENEEA. CDR3 protein: CASSLDMNTEAFF. As DNA, the CDR3 is TGTGCCAGCAGCTTAGACATGAACACTGAAGCTTTCTTT.

The chain has TRBV7-2 and TRBJ2-7; TRBD2 matches at 12 bases. V was pared by 5 bases and J by 4 bases, with 6 bases of the junction left unmatched. Germline V gives CDR1 SGHTA, CDR2 FQGNSA. CDR3 length: 15 amino acids. The CDR3 reads CASSHLAGGPYEQYF. The CDR3 DNA reads as TGTGCCAGCAGCCATCTAGCGGGAGGGCCGTACGAGCAGTACTTC.

The chain joins TRBV30 to TRBJ1-5; 9 bases fit TRBD1. The junction had 5 bases not matched to a gene; V was cut back by 3 bases and J by 5 bases. This CDR3 spans 14 amino acids. Per the germline V gene, CDR1 is GTSNPN and CDR2 is SVGIG (reference sequence). The CDR3 spells CAWSRDRVDQPQHF. In DNA form, the CDR3 reads TGTGCCTGGAGCAGGGACAGGGTGGATCAGCCCCAGCATTTT. Using reference TRBV30 and TRBJ1-5 for the parts outside the CDR3, the full variable domain is SQTIHQWPATLVQPVGSPLSLECTVEGTSNPNLYWYRQAAGRGLQLLFYSVGIGQISSEVPQNLSASRPQDRQFILSSKKLLLSDSGFYLCAWSRDRVDQPQHFGDGTRLSIL.

The chain carries TRBV30 and TRBJ2-7; TRBD2 aligns across 8 bases. The ends lost 0 bases at V and 5 bases at J; junction bases unmatched: 6. This CDR3 is 14 amino acids long. Germline assignment: CDR1 GTSNPN and CDR2 SVGIG (reference sequence). The CDR3 sequence is CAWSVKRETDEQYF. CDR3 nucleotides: TGTGCCTGGAGTGTGAAGCGGGAGACCGACGAGCAGTACTTC. Supplemented by reference TRBV30 and TRBJ2-7, the full variable domain reads SQTIHQWPATLVQPVGSPLSLECTVEGTSNPNLYWYRQAAGRGLQLLFYSVGIGQISSEVPQNLSASRPQDRQFILSSKKLLLSDSGFYLCAWSVKRETDEQYFGPGTRLTVT.

A few counts support this clone. The rearrangement uses TRBV28 and TRBJ1-1, with D hard to call. V lost 5 bases to trimming and J lost 2 bases, with 15 bases between them. CDR3 length: 15 residues. Per the germline V gene, CDR1 is MDHEN and CDR2 is SYDVKM. DNA of the CDR3: TGTGCCAGCAGTCCCCGAGGTCGGGGAAACACTGAAGCTTTCTTT. This encodes CASSPRGRGNTEAFF.

The sample holds one count of this clone. This rearrangement joins TRBV7-2 to TRBJ1-5; possible D gene TRBD1, 5 bases. Germline V gene lookup returns CDR1 SGHTA and CDR2 FQGNSA. The CDR3 is 16 amino acids. The V end lost 5 bases, the J end lost 3 bases, and 17 bases lay between the germline ends. The CDR3 DNA is TGTGCCAGCAGCCCCTACGGGGGGATCAACAATCAGCCCCAGCATTTT. Amino acid sequence: CASSPYGGINNQPQHF.

The chain has TRBV19 and TRBJ2-5; 8 nucleotides agree with TRBD2. There are 17 residues in the CDR3. CDR1 is LNHDA and CDR2 is SQIVND in the germline V gene (reference sequence). J gave up 2 bases and V 1 base, and 9 bases lay outside the gene matches. The CDR3, as DNA: TGTGCCAGTAGTATAGTCGGGCTAGCGGGTGTTCAAGAGACCCAGTACTTC. It encodes CASSIVGLAGVQETQYF.

This clone was seen just once. The V and J genes are TRBV7-8 and TRBJ2-1; no firm D call. The CDR3 extends over 14 amino acids. Germline assignment: CDR1 SGHVS and CDR2 FQNEAQ. Trimming pared 0 bases from V and 4 bases from J, leaving 7 bases between. The CDR3 reads CASSLARAYNEQFF. The DNA for the CDR3 is TGTGCCAGCAGCTTAGCGCGCGCATACAATGAGCAGTTCTTC. The complete variable domain, with remaining parts taken from reference TRBV7-8 and TRBJ2-1, reads GAGVSQSPRYKVAKRGQDVALRCDPISGHVSLFWYQQALGQGPEFLTYFQNEAQLDKSGLPSDRFFAERPEGSVSTLKIQRTQQEDSAVYLCASSLARAYNEQFFGPGTRLTVL.

This clone is a singleton in its sample. This sequence joins TRBV28 and TRBJ2-1, with TRBD2 matching over 14 bases. The CDR3 length is 16 residues. Germline lookup yields CDR1 MDHEN and CDR2 SYDVKM. Trimming cost V 6 bases and J 6 bases; bases outside gene matches: 7. This CDR3 reads CASRYPGLAGVNEQFF. CDR3 in DNA: TGTGCCAGCAGATACCCGGGACTAGCGGGAGTCAATGAGCAGTTCTTC.